The TCR beta chain described here comes from a study of cytomegalovirus exposure and HLA in healthy donors. Study conclusions and caveats: In vitro checks showed that a few CMV-associated chains really do target CMV antigens. Being productive about 90% or about 30% of the time was typical of most TCR beta V segments in an earlier analysis.

Germline assignment: CDR1 MGHDK and CDR2 SYGVNS. The CDR3 is 15 amino acids. V was trimmed by 3 bases and J by 3 bases, leaving 15 bases between them. For this clone: Antigen: not known.

13 Jbeta primers and 60 Vbeta primers were used for the PCR. Sequencing used immunoSEQ multiplex PCR; TCRdb keeps in-frame clones, though not all of them. The sample lists 80,000 to 95,000 clones, around 78% seen once, with over 4.5% in the top ten. This TCR was recovered from a man between 18 and 29 years old in good health and CMV-seropositive. V and J are TRBV25-1 and TRBJ2-7; D might be TRBD2 (5 bases). The specimen sequenced was PBMCs. For the CDR3, the DNA is TGTGCCAGCAGTGAGTCAAAGGGAGTTCACTACGAGCAGTACTTC. Translating it yields CASSESKGVHYEQYF.